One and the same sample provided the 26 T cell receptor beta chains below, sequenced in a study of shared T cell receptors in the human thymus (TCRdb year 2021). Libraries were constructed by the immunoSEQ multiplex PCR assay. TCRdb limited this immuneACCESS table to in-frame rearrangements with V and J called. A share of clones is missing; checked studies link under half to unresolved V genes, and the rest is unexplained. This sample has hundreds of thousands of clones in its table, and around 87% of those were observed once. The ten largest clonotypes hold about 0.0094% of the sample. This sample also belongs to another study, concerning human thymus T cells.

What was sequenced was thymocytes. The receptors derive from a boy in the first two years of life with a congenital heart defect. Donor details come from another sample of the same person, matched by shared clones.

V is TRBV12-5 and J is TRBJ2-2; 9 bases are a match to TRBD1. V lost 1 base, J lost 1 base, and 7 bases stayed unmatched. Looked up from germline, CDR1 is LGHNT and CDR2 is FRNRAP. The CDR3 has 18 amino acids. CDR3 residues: CASGLGPKGQGNTGELFF. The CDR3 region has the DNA TGTGCTAGTGGTTTGGGCCCGAAGGGACAGGGGAACACCGGGGAGCTGTTTTTT.

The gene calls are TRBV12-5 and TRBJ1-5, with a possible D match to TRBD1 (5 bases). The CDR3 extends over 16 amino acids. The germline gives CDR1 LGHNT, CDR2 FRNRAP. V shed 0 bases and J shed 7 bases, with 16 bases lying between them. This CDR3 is CASGLVSPREGQPQHF. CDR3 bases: TGTGCTAGTGGTTTGGTATCCCCCAGGGAGGGCCAGCCCCAGCATTTT.

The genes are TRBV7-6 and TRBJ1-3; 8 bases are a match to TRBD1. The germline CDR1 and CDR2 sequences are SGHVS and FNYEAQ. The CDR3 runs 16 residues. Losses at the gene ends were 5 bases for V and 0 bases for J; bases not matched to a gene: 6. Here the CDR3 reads CASSAGQGNSGNTIYF. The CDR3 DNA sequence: TGTGCCAGCAGCGCCGGACAGGGAAACTCTGGAAACACCATATATTTT.

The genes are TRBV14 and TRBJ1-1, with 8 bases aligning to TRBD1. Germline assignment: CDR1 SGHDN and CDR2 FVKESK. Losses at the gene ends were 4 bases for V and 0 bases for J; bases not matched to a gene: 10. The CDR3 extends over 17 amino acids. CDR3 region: CASSPGTGSRMNTEAFF. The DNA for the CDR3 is TGTGCCAGCAGCCCGGGGACAGGATCGAGGATGAACACTGAAGCTTTCTTT. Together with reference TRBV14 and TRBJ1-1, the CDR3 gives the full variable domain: EAGVTQFPSHSVIEKGQTVTLRCDPISGHDNLYWYRRVMGKEIKFLLHFVKESKQDESGMPNNRFLAERTGGTYSTLKVQPAELEDSGVYFCASSPGTGSRMNTEAFFGQGTRLTVV.

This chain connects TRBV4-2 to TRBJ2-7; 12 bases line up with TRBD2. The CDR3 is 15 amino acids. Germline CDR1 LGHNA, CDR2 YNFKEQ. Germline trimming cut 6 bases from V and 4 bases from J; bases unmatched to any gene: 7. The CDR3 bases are TGTGCCAGCAGTCCTAGCGGGGGGGACCGATACGAGCAGTACTTC. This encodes CASSPSGGDRYEQYF.

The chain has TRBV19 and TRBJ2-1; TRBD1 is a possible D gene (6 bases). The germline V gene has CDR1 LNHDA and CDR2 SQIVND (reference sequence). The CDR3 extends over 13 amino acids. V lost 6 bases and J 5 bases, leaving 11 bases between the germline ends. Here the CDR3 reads CASRPTGNNEQFF. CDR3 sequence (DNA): TGTGCCAGTAGGCCGACAGGAAACAATGAGCAGTTCTTC.

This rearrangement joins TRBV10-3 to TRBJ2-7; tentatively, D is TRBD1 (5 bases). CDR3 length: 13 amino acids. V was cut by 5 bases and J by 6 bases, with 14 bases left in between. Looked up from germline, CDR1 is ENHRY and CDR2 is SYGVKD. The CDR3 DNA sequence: TGTGCCATCAGTATTGCTCGACAGCGCGAGCAGTACTTC. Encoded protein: CAISIARQREQYF.

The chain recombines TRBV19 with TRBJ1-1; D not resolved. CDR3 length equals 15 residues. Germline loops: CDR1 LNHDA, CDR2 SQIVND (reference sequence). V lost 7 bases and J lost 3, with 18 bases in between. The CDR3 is CASISPVPSDTEAFF. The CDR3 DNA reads TGTGCCAGTATCTCTCCTGTCCCATCAGACACTGAAGCTTTCTTT.

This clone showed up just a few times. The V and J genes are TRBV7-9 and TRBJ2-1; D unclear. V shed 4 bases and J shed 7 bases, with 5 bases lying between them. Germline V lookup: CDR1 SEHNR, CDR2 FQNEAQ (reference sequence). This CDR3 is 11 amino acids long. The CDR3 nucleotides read TGTGCCAGCAGCTCCCCTAATGAGCAGTTCTTC. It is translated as CASSSPNEQFF.

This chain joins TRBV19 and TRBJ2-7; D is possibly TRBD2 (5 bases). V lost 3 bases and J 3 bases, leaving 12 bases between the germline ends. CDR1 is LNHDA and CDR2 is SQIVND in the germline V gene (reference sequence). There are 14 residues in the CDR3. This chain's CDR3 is CASSMSAGNYEQYF. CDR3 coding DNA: TGTGCCAGTAGTATGTCGGCCGGGAACTACGAGCAGTACTTC.

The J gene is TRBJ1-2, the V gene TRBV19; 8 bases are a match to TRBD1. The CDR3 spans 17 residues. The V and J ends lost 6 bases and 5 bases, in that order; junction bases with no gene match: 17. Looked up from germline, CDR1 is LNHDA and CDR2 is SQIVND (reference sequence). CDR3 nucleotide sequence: TGTGCCAGTAGGAGTAGTATAGAGGGACAGGAAAGATATGGCTACACCTTC. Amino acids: CASRSSIEGQERYGYTF. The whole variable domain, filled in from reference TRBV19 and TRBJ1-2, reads DGGITQSPKYLFRKEGQNVTLSCEQNLNHDAMYWYRQDPGQGLRLIYYSQIVNDFQKGDIAEGYSVSREKKESFPLTVTSAQKNPTAFYLCASRSSIEGQERYGYTFGSGTRLTVV.

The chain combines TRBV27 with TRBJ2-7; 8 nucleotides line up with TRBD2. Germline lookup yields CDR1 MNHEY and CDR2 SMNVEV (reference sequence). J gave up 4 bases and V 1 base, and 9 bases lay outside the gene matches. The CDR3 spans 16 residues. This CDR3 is CASSLYPAGEIYEQYF. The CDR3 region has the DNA TGTGCCAGCAGTTTATACCCAGCGGGAGAGATTTACGAGCAGTACTTC.

The CDR3 sequence: CAWRRLLAGGAHEQFF. As DNA, the CDR3 is TGTGCCTGGAGGAGGCTACTAGCGGGAGGAGCCCATGAGCAGTTCTTC. The chain uses TRBV30 and TRBJ2-1; TRBD2 matches 12 bases. Unmatched junction bases numbered 11, after V lost 3 bases and J lost 8 bases. The CDR3 is made up of 16 amino acids. Germline V gene sequence: CDR1 GTSNPN, CDR2 SVGIG (reference sequence).

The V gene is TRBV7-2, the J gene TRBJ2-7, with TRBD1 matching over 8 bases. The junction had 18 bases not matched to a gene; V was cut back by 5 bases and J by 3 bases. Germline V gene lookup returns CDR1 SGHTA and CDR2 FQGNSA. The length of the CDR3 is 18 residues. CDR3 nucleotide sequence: TGTGCCAGCAGCCAAGACGAGGGTGGACAGGGACATTACTACGAGCAGTACTTC. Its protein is CASSQDEGGQGHYYEQYF.

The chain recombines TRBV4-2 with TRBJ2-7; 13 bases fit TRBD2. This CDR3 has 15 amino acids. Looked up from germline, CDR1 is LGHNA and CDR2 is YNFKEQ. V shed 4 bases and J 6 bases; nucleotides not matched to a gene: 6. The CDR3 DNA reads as TGTGCCAGCAGCCCTAGACTAGCGGGGGGCTCCGAGCAGTACTTC. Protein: CASSPRLAGGSEQYF.

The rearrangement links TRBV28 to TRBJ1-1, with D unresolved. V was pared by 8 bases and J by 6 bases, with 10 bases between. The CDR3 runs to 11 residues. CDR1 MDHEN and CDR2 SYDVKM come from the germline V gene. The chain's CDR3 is CASELAAEAFF. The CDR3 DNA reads TGTGCCAGCGAATTGGCCGCTGAAGCTTTCTTT.

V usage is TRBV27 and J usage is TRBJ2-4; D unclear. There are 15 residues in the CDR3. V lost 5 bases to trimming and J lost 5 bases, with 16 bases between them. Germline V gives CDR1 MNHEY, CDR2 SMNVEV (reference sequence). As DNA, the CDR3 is TGTGCCAGCAGTCCCCGGAGAAGCCGGGAAAACATTCAGTACTTC. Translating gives CASSPRRSRENIQYF.

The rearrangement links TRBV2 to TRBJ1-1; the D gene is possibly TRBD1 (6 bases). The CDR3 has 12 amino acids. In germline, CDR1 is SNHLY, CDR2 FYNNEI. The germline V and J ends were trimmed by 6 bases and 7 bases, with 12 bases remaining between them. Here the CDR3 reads CASSARTDEAFF. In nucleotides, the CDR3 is TGTGCCAGCAGCGCCAGGACAGATGAAGCTTTCTTT.

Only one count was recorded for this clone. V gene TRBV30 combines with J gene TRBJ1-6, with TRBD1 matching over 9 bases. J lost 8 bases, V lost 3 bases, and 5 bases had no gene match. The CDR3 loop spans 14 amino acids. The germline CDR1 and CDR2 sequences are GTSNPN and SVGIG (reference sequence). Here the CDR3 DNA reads TGTGCCTGGAGCCATACAGGGGGCCATTCACCCCTCCACTTT. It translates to CAWSHTGGHSPLHF.

The CDR3 DNA reads as TGTGCAAGTCGCTTAACCGGGGTGGACAGGGGCGGAAGCGGGGAGCTGTTTTTT. Translated, it gives CASRLTGVDRGGSGELFF. The V call is TRBV12-2, the J call TRBJ2-2; the table names TRBD1, a call not compared with the DNA. TRBV12-2 represents a pseudogene. The CDR3 is made up of 18 amino acids.

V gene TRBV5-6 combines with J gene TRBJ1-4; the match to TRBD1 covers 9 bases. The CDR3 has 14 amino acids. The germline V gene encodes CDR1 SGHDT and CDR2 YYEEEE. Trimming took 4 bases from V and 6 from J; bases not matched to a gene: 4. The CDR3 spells CASSRRDRDEKLFF. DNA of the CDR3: TGTGCCAGCAGCCGCCGGGACAGGGATGAAAAACTGTTTTTT.

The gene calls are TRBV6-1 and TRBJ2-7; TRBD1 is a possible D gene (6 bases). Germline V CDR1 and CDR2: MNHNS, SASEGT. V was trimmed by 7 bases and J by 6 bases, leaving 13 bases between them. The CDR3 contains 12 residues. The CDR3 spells CASNQGSCEQYF. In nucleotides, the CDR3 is TGTGCCAGCAATCAGGGGAGTTGCGAGCAGTACTTC.

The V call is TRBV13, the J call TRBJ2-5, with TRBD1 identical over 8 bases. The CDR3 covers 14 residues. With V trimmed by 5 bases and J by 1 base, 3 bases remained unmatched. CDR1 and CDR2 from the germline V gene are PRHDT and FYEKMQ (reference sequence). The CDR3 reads CASSPGQGQETQYF. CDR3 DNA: TGTGCCAGCAGCCCAGGACAGGGCCAAGAGACCCAGTACTTC.

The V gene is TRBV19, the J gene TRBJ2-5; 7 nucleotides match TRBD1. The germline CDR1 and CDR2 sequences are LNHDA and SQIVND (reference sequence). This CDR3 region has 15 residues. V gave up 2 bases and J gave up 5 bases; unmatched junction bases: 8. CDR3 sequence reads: CASSIRARGIETQYF. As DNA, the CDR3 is TGTGCCAGTAGTATACGCGCCAGGGGGATTGAGACCCAGTACTTC.

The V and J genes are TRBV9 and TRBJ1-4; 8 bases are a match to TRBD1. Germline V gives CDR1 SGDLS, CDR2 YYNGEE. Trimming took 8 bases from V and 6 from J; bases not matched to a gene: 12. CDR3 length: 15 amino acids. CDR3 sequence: CASARWDRSDEKLFF. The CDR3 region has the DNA TGTGCCAGTGCACGATGGGACAGGTCGGATGAAAAACTGTTTTTT.

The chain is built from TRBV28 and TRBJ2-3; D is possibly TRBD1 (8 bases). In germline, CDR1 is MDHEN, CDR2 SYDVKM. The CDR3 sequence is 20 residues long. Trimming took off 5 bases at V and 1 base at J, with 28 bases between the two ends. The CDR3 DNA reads TGTGCCAGCAGTCTGCGGACAGGGAGGGAGAGGCCTAAAGGCACAGATACGCAGTATTTT. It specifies CASSLRTGRERPKGTDTQYF. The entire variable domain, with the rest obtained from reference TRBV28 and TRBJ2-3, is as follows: DVKVTQSSRYLVKRTGEKVFLECVQDMDHENMFWYRQDPGLGLRLIYFSYDVKMKEKGDIPEGYSVSREKKERFSLILESASTNQTSMYLCASSLRTGRERPKGTDTQYFGPGTRLTVL.